The clone carrying this T cell receptor beta chain was observed a handful of times. Only in-frame clones appear in the TCRdb table, and some are missing; sequencing was by immunoSEQ multiplex PCR. The repertoire consists of around 1.1 million clones, with 70% to 80% occurring once and the leading ten covering 0.89%. CDR3 length: 16 amino acids. Germline CDR1 and CDR2: MNHNY and SVGAGI (reference sequence). V trimming: 0 bases; J trimming: 3 bases; junction bases outside the gene matches: 2. This entry is derived from a study of shared clonotypes between healthy human individuals. The sequence derives from a man aged 18 to 30 in good health. Some clones in this sample may be carry-over from other donors' samples. The rearrangement uses TRBV6-6 and TRBJ2-7; 13 bases are a match to TRBD2. The specimen was memory CD4+ T cells from PBMCs. The subset: CD45RA-negative fraction. CDR3 sequence reads: CASSYSGTSGNYEQYF. CDR3 bases: TGTGCCAGCAGTTACTCTGGGACTAGCGGGAACTACGAGCAGTACTTC.